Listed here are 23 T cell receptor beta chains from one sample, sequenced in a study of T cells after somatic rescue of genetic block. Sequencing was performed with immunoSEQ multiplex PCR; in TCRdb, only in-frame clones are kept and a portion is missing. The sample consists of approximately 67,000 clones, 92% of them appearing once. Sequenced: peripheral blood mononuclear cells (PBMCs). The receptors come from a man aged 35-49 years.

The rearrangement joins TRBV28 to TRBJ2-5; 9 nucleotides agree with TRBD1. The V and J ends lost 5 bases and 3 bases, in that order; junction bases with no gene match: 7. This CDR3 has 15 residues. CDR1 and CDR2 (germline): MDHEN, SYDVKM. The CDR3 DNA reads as TGTGCCAGCAGTCCCGCCGGGACAGGGAAAGAGACCCAGTACTTC. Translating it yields CASSPAGTGKETQYF.

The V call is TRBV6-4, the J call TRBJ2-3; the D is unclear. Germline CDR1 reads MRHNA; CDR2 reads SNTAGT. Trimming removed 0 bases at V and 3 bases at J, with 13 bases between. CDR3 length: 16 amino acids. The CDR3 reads CASSDSANGRTDTQYF. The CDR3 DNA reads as TGTGCCAGCAGTGACTCGGCGAATGGTAGAACAGATACGCAGTATTTT.

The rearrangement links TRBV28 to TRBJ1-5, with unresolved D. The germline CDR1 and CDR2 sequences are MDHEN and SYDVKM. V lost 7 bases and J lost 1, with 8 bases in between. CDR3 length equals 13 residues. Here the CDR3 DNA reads TGTGCCAGCACCTCCCCCAGCAATCAGCCCCAGCATTTT. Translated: CASTSPSNQPQHF.

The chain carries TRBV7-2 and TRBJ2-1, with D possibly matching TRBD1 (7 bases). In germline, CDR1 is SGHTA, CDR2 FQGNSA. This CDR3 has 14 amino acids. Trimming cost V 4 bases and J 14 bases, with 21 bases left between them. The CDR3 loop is CASSSGGKSSSEFF. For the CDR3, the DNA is TGTGCCAGCAGCTCAGGGGGGAAGTCCAGTTCGGAGTTCTTC.

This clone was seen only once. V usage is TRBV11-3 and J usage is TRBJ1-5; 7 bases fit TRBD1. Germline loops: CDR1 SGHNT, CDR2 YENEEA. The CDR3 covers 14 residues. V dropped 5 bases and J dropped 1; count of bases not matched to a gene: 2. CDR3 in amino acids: CASSPGQSNQPQHF. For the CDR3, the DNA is TGTGCCAGCAGCCCGGGACAGAGCAATCAGCCCCAGCATTTT.

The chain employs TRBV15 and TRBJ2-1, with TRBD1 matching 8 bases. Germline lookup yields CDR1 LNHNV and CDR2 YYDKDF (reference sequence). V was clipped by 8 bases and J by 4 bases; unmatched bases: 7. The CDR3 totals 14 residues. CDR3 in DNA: TGTGCCACCGAACGGGACAGGCATTACAATGAGCAGTTCTTC. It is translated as CATERDRHYNEQFF.

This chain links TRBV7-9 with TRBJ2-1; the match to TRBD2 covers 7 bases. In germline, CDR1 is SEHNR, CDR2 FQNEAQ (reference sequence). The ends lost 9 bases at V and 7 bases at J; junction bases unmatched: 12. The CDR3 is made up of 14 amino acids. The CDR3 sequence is CASPRGSGANEQFF. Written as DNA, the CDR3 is TGTGCCAGTCCCCGGGGCAGCGGGGCAAATGAGCAGTTCTTC.

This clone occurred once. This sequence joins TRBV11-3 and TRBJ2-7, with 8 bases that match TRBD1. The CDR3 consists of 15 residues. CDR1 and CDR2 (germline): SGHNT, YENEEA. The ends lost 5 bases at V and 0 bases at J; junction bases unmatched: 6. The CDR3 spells CASSIGQGRSYEQYF. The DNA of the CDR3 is TGTGCCAGCAGCATCGGACAGGGTCGCTCCTACGAGCAGTACTTC.

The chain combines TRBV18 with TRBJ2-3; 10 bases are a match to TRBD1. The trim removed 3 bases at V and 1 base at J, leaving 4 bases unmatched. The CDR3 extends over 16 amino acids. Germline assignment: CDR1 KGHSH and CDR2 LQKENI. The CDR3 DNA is TGTGCCAGCTCACCCCGGGGGACAGGGGGCACAGATACGCAGTATTTT. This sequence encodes CASSPRGTGGTDTQYF.

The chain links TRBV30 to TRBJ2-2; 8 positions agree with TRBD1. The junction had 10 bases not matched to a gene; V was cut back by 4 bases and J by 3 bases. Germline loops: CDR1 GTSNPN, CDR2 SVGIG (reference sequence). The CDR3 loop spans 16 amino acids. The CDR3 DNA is TGTGCCTGGAACCTAATTCCGGGACAGGACACCGGGGAGCTGTTTTTT. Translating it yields CAWNLIPGQDTGELFF.

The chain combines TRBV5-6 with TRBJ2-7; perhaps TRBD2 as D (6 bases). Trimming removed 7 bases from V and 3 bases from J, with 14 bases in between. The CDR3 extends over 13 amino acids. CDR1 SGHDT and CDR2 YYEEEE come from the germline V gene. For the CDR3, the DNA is TGTGCCAGCCATTGGAGGGGCAGCTACGAGCAGTACTTC. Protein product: CASHWRGSYEQYF.

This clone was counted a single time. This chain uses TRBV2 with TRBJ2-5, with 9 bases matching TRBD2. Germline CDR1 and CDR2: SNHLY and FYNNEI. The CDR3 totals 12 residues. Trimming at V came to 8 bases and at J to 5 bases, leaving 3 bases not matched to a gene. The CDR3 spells CASAGGAETQYF. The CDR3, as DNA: TGTGCCAGCGCGGGGGGGGCGGAGACCCAGTACTTC.

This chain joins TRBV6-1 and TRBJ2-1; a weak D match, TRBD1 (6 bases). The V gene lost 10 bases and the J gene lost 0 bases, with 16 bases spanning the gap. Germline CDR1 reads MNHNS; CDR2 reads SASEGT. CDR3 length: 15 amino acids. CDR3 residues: CATAGDLRSYNEQFF. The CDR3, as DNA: TGTGCCACCGCAGGGGACCTTCGCTCCTACAATGAGCAGTTCTTC.

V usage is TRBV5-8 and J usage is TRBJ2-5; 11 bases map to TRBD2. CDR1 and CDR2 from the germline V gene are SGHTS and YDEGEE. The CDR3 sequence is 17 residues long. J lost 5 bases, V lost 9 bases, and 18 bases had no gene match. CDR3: CATREGTSGVTGETQYF. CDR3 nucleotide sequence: TGTGCCACTCGCGAGGGGACTAGCGGAGTTACAGGGGAGACCCAGTACTTC.

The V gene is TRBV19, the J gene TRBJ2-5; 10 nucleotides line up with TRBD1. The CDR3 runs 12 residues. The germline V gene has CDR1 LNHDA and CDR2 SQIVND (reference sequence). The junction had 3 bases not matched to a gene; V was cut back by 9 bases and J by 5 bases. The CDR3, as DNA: TGTGCCAGCCGGACAGGGGGGGAGACCCAGTACTTC. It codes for CASRTGGETQYF.

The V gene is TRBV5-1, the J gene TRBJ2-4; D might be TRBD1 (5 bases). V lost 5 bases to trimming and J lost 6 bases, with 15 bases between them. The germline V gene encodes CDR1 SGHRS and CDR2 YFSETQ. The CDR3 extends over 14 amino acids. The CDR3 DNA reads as TGCGCCAGCAGTGATGTAGCAGGGATAAACATTCAGTACTTC. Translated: CASSDVAGINIQYF.

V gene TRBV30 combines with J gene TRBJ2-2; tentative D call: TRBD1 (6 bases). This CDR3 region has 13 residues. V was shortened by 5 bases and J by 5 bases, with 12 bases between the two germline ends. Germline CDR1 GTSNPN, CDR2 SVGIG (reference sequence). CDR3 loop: CAWQTGETGELFF. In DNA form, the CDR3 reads TGTGCCTGGCAGACAGGCGAAACCGGGGAGCTGTTTTTT.

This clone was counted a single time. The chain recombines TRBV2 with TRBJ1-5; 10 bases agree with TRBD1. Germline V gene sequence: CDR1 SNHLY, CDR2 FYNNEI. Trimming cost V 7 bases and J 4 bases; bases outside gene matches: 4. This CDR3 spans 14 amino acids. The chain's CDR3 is CASTLGQGNQPQHF. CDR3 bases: TGTGCCAGCACCTTGGGACAGGGGAATCAGCCCCAGCATTTT.

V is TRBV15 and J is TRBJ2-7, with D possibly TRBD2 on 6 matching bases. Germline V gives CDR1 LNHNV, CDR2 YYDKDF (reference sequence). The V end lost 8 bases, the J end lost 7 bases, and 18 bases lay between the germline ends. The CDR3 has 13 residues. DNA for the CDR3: TGTGCCACCGGCACTCGGACTACGGGTGAGCAGTACTTC. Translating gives CATGTRTTGEQYF.

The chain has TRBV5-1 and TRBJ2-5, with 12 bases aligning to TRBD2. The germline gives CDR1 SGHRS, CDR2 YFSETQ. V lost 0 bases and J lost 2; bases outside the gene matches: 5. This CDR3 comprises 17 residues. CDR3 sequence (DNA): TGCGCCAGCAGCTTGGCTTCGACTAGCGGGGGACAAGAGACCCAGTACTTC. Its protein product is CASSLASTSGGQETQYF.

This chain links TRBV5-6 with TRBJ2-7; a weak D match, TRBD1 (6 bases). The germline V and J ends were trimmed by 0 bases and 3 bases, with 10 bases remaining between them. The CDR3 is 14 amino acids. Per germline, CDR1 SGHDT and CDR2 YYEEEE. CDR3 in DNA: TGTGCCAGCAGCTTGGGGCAGGGGATCTACGAGCAGTACTTC. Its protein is CASSLGQGIYEQYF.

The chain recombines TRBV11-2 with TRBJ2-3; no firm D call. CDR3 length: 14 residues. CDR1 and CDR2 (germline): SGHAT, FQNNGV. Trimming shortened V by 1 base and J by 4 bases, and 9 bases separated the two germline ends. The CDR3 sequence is CASSLGAWADTQYF. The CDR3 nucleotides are TGTGCCAGCAGCTTAGGCGCTTGGGCAGATACGCAGTATTTT.

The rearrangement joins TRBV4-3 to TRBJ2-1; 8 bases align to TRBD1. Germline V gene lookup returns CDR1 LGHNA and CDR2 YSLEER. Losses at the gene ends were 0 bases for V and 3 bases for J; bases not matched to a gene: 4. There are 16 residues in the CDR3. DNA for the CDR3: TGCGCCAGCAGCCAAGAGGCAGGGGGCTTCTACAATGAGCAGTTCTTC. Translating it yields CASSQEAGGFYNEQFF.